The 17 T cell receptor beta chains given below trace back to one sample, sequenced in a study of vaccination and CD4 T cells after COVID-19. Their antigen targets remain unknown. The treatment here: approximately 10-day PBMC culture with coronavirus spike peptide pools or control peptides (ViraFEST assay). Collection of the unexposed donor's CD4+ T cells took place before the COVID-19 pandemic (2011-2018). An Oncomine TCR Beta short-read assay was used to sequence the DNA from cultured CD4+ T cells. TCRdb reprocessed the PCR reads with MiXCR, giving one entry per CDR3 protein. Found here are several thousand distinct CDR3 sequences, more than 45% of them singletons; the top ten hold over 20%. Sequencing was carried out using CD4+ T cells from blood, cultured in vitro. The receptors here all came from a human donor in good health.

This clonotype appeared a few times. V and J are TRBV7-9 and TRBJ1-5, with a possible D match to TRBD1 (5 bases). The germline V gene has CDR1 SEHNR and CDR2 FQNEAQ (reference sequence). CDR3 length: 15 amino acids. The V end lost 1 base, the J end lost 10 bases, and 17 bases lay between the germline ends. CDR3 coding DNA: TGTGCCAGCAGCTTAGTTGGCGGGGTCGGGGGTCCCCAGCATTTT. Its translation: CASSLVGGVGGPQHF.

V gene TRBV10-1 combines with J gene TRBJ1-1; a possible D gene is TRBD1 (6 bases). The germline V gene encodes CDR1 WNHNN and CDR2 SYGVQD (reference sequence). Trimming removed 7 bases from V and 3 bases from J, with 15 bases in between. The CDR3 spans 14 residues. CDR3 sequence (DNA): TGCGCCAGCAAGAAAACAACAGGGTACACTGAAGCTTTCTTT. It specifies CASKKTTGYTEAFF.

For this clonotype: The junction differs from germline at one of its ends, possibly a read error. This chain uses TRBV30 with TRBJ2-7; 11 nucleotides match TRBD1. This CDR3 spans 13 amino acids. In germline, CDR1 is GTSNPN, CDR2 SVGIG (reference sequence). The CDR3, as DNA: TGTGCTGCCGGGACAGGGGGGTCCTACGGGCAGTACTTC. Its protein product is CAAGTGGSYGQYF.

The chain couples TRBV5-1 to TRBJ2-1, with D perhaps being TRBD1 or TRBD2 (5 bases each). The CDR3 loop spans 16 amino acids. Trimming took 3 bases from V and 10 from J, leaving 23 bases between them. Germline-derived CDR1 and CDR2 are SGHRS and YFSETQ. Written as DNA, the CDR3 is TGCGCCAGCAGCTCACTAGACGGGACCCCCGCCACCGAGCAGTTCTTC. It translates to CASSSLDGTPATEQFF.

The CDR3 sequence is CSASGSNQPQHF. The CDR3 DNA reads TGCAGTGCTAGCGGGAGCAATCAGCCCCAGCATTTT. The chain is built from TRBV20-1 and TRBJ1-5; no clear D gene. V was trimmed by 3 bases and J by 1 base, leaving 4 bases between them. Germline CDR1 is DFQATT and CDR2 is SNEGSKA (reference sequence). This CDR3 has 12 amino acids.

This clonotype has more than one count but fewer than ten. The CDR3 spells CASSMRQGAPDTQYF. The CDR3 region has the DNA TGTGCCAGTAGTATGAGACAGGGGGCTCCGGATACGCAGTATTTT. The V gene is TRBV19, the J gene TRBJ2-3; TRBD1 matches 10 bases. The CDR3 consists of 15 residues. The V and J ends lost 3 bases and 6 bases, in that order; junction bases with no gene match: 6. Germline V gives CDR1 LNHDA, CDR2 SQIVND (reference sequence).

This clonotype was counted only a few times. This chain uses TRBV5-4 with TRBJ2-3; D remains ambiguous. The germline gives CDR1 SGHNT, CDR2 YYREEE (reference sequence). The CDR3 spans 15 residues. V lost 0 bases and J lost 3, with 11 bases in between. The CDR3 coding sequence is TGTGCCAGCAGCTTGGTGCGAGCTGTTACAGATACGCAGTATTTT. Protein: CASSLVRAVTDTQYF.

The chain has TRBV10-3 and TRBJ1-4; 7 bases line up with TRBD1. This CDR3 comprises 14 residues. The V segment lost 2 bases and the J segment 7 bases; nucleotides outside the gene matches: 4. Germline V gene sequence: CDR1 ENHRY, CDR2 SYGVKD. CDR3 DNA: TGTGCCATCAGTGAGGAGGGGGCAGGTGAAAAACTGTTTTTT. It is translated as CAISEEGAGEKLFF.

In this sample, this clonotype turned up a few times. For the CDR3, the DNA is TGTGCCAGCAGCTTAGTGACGGTGGTAAACACTGAAGCTTTCTTT. Translating gives CASSLVTVVNTEAFF. This chain links TRBV7-9 with TRBJ1-1; no firm D call. Germline CDR1 is SEHNR and CDR2 is FQNEAQ (reference sequence). The CDR3 contains 15 residues. Trimming took off 1 base at V and 2 bases at J, with 11 bases between the two ends.

This rearrangement joins TRBV15 to TRBJ2-3; 11 bases map to TRBD2. CDR1 and CDR2 (germline): LNHNV, YYDKDF (reference sequence). The CDR3 spans 16 residues. V was clipped by 3 bases and J by 4 bases; unmatched bases: 6. The CDR3 loop is CATSRGDSGGADTQYF. The CDR3 DNA reads TGTGCCACCAGCAGGGGAGATAGCGGGGGGGCAGATACGCAGTATTTT.

In this sample, this clonotype turned up a few times. This chain uses TRBV21-1 with TRBJ2-5; the DNA was not used to check the table's D call, TRBD1. TRBV21-1 is assigned pseudogene status. CDR3 length: 16 amino acids. CDR3 protein: CASSTSRARVSETQYF. The CDR3 nucleotides are TGTGCCAGCAGCACAAGTCGGGCCCGGGTATCAGAGACCCAGTACTTC.

This clonotype was seen only a few times. The V gene is TRBV7-2, the J gene TRBJ1-2; possibly TRBD1 for D (6 bases). The germline CDR1 and CDR2 sequences are SGHTA and FQGNSA. The ends were cut back, 1 base at V and 3 bases at J, with 6 bases in the middle. There are 13 residues in the CDR3. CDR3 nucleotide sequence: TGTGCCAGCAGCTTAGGACAGGACTATGGCTACACCTTC. Translating it yields CASSLGQDYGYTF.

This clonotype has just a few counts. The chain combines TRBV12-3 or TRBV12-4 with TRBJ1-1, with TRBD1 identical over 11 bases. V dropped 7 bases and J dropped 5; count of bases not matched to a gene: 12. The CDR3 is 16 amino acids. The DNA of the CDR3 is TGTGCCAGCACCCGGACAGGGGGCATCGATGGGACTGAAGCTTTCTTT. Translating gives CASTRTGGIDGTEAFF.

The V gene is TRBV7-8, the J gene TRBJ1-2; possible D gene TRBD1, 5 bases. The germline V gene encodes CDR1 SGHVS and CDR2 FQNEAQ. This CDR3 has 13 amino acids. V was trimmed by 3 bases and J by 7 bases, leaving 12 bases between them. The CDR3 region is CASSLQGVSGYTF. As DNA, the CDR3 is TGTGCCAGCAGCTTGCAGGGAGTGAGTGGCTACACCTTC.

The chain employs TRBV7-2 and TRBJ2-7; TRBD1 is a possible D gene (5 bases). The CDR3 has 14 amino acids. V lost 7 bases to trimming and J lost 2 bases, with 15 bases between them. The V gene's germline CDR1 is SGHTA and CDR2 FQGNSA. The DNA of the CDR3 is TGTGCCAGCATCCCGGGCCCAGGGCCCTACGAGCAGTACTTC. Its protein is CASIPGPGPYEQYF.

The chain uses TRBV5-4 and TRBJ2-3, with TRBD1 matching over 7 bases. The germline gives CDR1 SGHNT, CDR2 YYREEE (reference sequence). V shed 4 bases and J 6 bases; nucleotides not matched to a gene: 5. The CDR3 is 13 amino acids. This CDR3 is CASSADRVDTQYF. DNA of the CDR3: TGTGCCAGCAGCGCCGACAGGGTCGATACGCAGTATTTT.

The CDR3 reads CASSLEGGSLIEQFF. CDR3 nucleotide sequence: TGTGCCAGCAGCTTGGAGGGCGGGAGTCTAATTGAGCAGTTCTTC. The chain employs TRBV5-4 and TRBJ2-1; 7 bases line up with TRBD2. Trimming took 0 bases from V and 9 from J; bases not matched to a gene: 9. The CDR3 consists of 15 residues. CDR1 SGHNT and CDR2 YYREEE come from the germline V gene (reference sequence).